The entry below describes one T cell receptor (beta chain). Its antigen is unidentified. This record belongs to a study of cytomegalovirus exposure and HLA in healthy donors. Study-wide points: The tendency of first-cohort TCR clusters to co-occur in the approximately 120 validation repertoires was identified by a subsequent analysis. There were some public TCRs occurring in many donors, but most TCR sequences were rare. It was about 180 TCR beta chains that were listed as cytomegalovirus-associated.

The CDR3 is 13 amino acids. Germline CDR1 and CDR2: MNHEY and SMNVEV (reference sequence). Between the trimmed V and J ends, which lost 2 bases and 7 bases, there was a span of 11 bases. The assay was immunoSEQ multiplex PCR, and TCRdb's table has in-frame clones only and misses some. The sample includes roughly 110,000 clones, about 88% seen only once; the top ten take about 2%. The source of this sequence is a woman aged 18-29 years in good health and CMV-seropositive. The chain is built from TRBV27 and TRBJ2-5; TRBD1 is a possible D gene (5 bases). The sequencing sample was made of PBMCs. CDR3 coding DNA: TGTGCCAGCAGTTTAGACAGAGCCGGGACCCAGTACTTC. Protein: CASSLDRAGTQYF.